Below, 13 T cell receptor beta chains from the same sample are listed, as sequenced in a study of cytomegalovirus exposure and HLA in healthy donors. The study ran its PCR with 60 Vbeta and 13 Jbeta primers. Profiling relied on immunoSEQ multiplex PCR, and the TCRdb table lists in-frame clones only, not all of them. Found here are about 120,000 clones, approximately 72% of them singletons; the top ten hold 30%. The sequencing sample was made of PBMCs. The source of these receptors is a man aged 55 to 69 in good health and CMV-seropositive.

Concerning this clone itself: The junction does not match germline at one end; this may be a read error. The chain uses TRBV5-1 and TRBJ1-2, with TRBD1 matching over 7 bases. Per the germline V gene, CDR1 is SGHRS and CDR2 is YFSETQ. The CDR3 has 14 residues. In DNA, the CDR3 is TGCGCCAGCAGCTCCCTGACAGGGACCTATGTCTACACCTTC. This translates into CASSSLTGTYVYTF. Filled out from reference TRBV5-1 and TRBJ1-2, the complete variable domain reads KAGVTQTPRYLIKTRGQQVTLSCSPISGHRSVSWYQQTPGQGLQFLFEYFSETQRNKGNFPGRFSGRQFSNSRSEMNVSTLELGDSALYLCASSSLTGTYVYTFGSGTRLTVV.

The chain links TRBV5-1 to TRBJ1-3, with 8 bases aligning to TRBD1. Germline V CDR1 and CDR2: SGHRS, YFSETQ. The ends lost 4 bases at V and 2 bases at J; junction bases unmatched: 8. The CDR3 runs 16 residues. DNA of the CDR3: TGCGCCAGCAGCGACCCGGGACAGGCGACTGGAAACACCATATATTTT. Its protein product is CASSDPGQATGNTIYF.

V is TRBV7-9 and J is TRBJ1-4, with D perhaps matching TRBD1 (5 bases). V gave up 4 bases and J gave up 4 bases, with 10 bases separating them. Germline V gene sequence: CDR1 SEHNR, CDR2 FQNEAQ (reference sequence). This CDR3 has 14 residues. The CDR3 nucleotides are TGTGCCAGCAGCTCCAGGGATGGTAATGAAAAACTGTTTTTT. Protein sequence: CASSSRDGNEKLFF.

This chain joins TRBV11-2 and TRBJ2-7; 7 bases are a match to TRBD2. V shed 5 bases and J 3 bases; nucleotides not matched to a gene: 7. The CDR3 spans 14 residues. The V gene's germline CDR1 is SGHAT and CDR2 FQNNGV. The CDR3 DNA sequence: TGTGCCAGCAGCCCGGGGGGACGGATCTACGAGCAGTACTTC. Translated, it gives CASSPGGRIYEQYF.

This clone appeared once. The chain couples TRBV5-1 to TRBJ1-1; D unresolved. Trimming shortened V by 10 bases and J by 4 bases, and 20 bases separated the two germline ends. The CDR3 contains 14 residues. CDR1 SGHRS and CDR2 YFSETQ come from the germline V gene. For the CDR3, the DNA is TGCGCCTCCGAGCGGAGTTCCGGGAGCACTGAAGCTTTCTTT. Its translation: CASERSSGSTEAFF. Using reference TRBV5-1 and TRBJ1-1 for the parts outside the CDR3, the full variable domain is KAGVTQTPRYLIKTRGQQVTLSCSPISGHRSVSWYQQTPGQGLQFLFEYFSETQRNKGNFPGRFSGRQFSNSRSEMNVSTLELGDSALYLCASERSSGSTEAFFGQGTRLTVV.

The chain employs TRBV5-1 and TRBJ2-7, with TRBD1 matching 10 bases. Germline CDR1 reads SGHRS; CDR2 reads YFSETQ. J was trimmed by 6 bases and V by 4 bases; bases with no gene match: 7. This CDR3 spans 14 amino acids. The CDR3: CASSPGTGASEQYF. The CDR3 nucleotides read TGCGCCAGCAGCCCCGGGACAGGGGCGTCCGAGCAGTACTTC.

The rearrangement links TRBV27 to TRBJ2-6; 7 bases match TRBD1. This CDR3 is 17 amino acids long. Trimming at V came to 5 bases and at J to 2 bases, leaving 9 bases not matched to a gene. Germline CDR1 and CDR2: MNHEY and SMNVEV (reference sequence). This CDR3 reads CASSRSSGTAGANVLTF. The CDR3 nucleotides are TGTGCCAGCAGTCGTAGTAGTGGGACAGCTGGGGCCAACGTCCTGACTTTC.

The chain couples TRBV15 to TRBJ2-5, with D perhaps TRBD1 (6 bases). The ends were cut back, 8 bases at V and 4 bases at J, with 11 bases in the middle. This CDR3 has 12 amino acids. Germline-derived CDR1 and CDR2 are LNHNV and YYDKDF (reference sequence). CDR3 residues: CATGGPGETQYF. DNA of the CDR3: TGTGCCACCGGGGGCCCTGGAGAGACCCAGTACTTC. Supplemented by reference TRBV15 and TRBJ2-5, the full variable domain reads DAMVIQNPRYQVTQFGKPVTLSCSQTLNHNVMYWYQQKSSQAPKLLFHYYDKDFNNEADTPDNFQSRRPNTSFCFLDIRSPGLGDTAMYLCATGGPGETQYFGPGTRLLVL.

This clone was picked up one time. The chain links TRBV30 to TRBJ2-7, with D perhaps matching TRBD1 (5 bases). The CDR3 covers 12 residues. V was shortened by 4 bases and J by 6 bases, with 13 bases between the two germline ends. The germline CDR1 and CDR2 sequences are GTSNPN and SVGIG (reference sequence). In DNA, the CDR3 is TGTGCCTGGAATTTGGTCCAGGGCGAGCAGTACTTC. Translated: CAWNLVQGEQYF.

This chain connects TRBV2 to TRBJ1-2; D is uncertain. Germline V gives CDR1 SNHLY, CDR2 FYNNEI. The CDR3 totals 15 residues. Trimming shortened V by 2 bases and J by 3 bases, and 13 bases separated the two germline ends. Here the CDR3 reads CASSEWTTRDYGYTF. The DNA for the CDR3 is TGTGCCAGCAGTGAATGGACTACGAGGGACTATGGCTACACCTTC.

The V gene is TRBV18, the J gene TRBJ1-5; 10 nucleotides agree with TRBD1. Germline V gives CDR1 KGHSH, CDR2 LQKENI. Losses at the gene ends were 3 bases for V and 4 bases for J; bases not matched to a gene: 6. This CDR3 has 16 residues. CDR3 sequence (DNA): TGTGCCAGCTCACCGGGACAGGGGCGGACAAATCAGCCCCAGCATTTT. The encoded protein is CASSPGQGRTNQPQHF. The variable domain in full, completed from reference TRBV18 and TRBJ1-5, reads NAGVMQNPRHLVRRRGQEARLRCSPMKGHSHVYWYRQLPEEGLKFMVYLQKENIIDESGMPKERFSAEFPKEGPSILRIQQVVRGDSAAYFCASSPGQGRTNQPQHFGDGTRLSIL.

The chain is built from TRBV6-5 and TRBJ1-1, with D perhaps matching TRBD1 (6 bases). Germline V lookup: CDR1 MNHEY, CDR2 SVGAGI. This CDR3 is built from 14 residues. V lost 2 bases and J lost 5, with 12 bases in between. The CDR3: CASSYRGGETEAFF. The CDR3 nucleotides are TGTGCCAGCAGTTACCGGGGGGGCGAAACTGAAGCTTTCTTT.

The chain combines TRBV2 with TRBJ1-5; the match to TRBD1 covers 7 bases. Germline V lookup: CDR1 SNHLY, CDR2 FYNNEI. Trimming removed 7 bases from V and 4 bases from J; junction bases left unmatched: 4. The CDR3 is 13 residues long. The CDR3 bases are TGTGCCAGCAAGGGGACAGTTAATCAGCCCCAGCATTTT. This translates into CASKGTVNQPQHF.